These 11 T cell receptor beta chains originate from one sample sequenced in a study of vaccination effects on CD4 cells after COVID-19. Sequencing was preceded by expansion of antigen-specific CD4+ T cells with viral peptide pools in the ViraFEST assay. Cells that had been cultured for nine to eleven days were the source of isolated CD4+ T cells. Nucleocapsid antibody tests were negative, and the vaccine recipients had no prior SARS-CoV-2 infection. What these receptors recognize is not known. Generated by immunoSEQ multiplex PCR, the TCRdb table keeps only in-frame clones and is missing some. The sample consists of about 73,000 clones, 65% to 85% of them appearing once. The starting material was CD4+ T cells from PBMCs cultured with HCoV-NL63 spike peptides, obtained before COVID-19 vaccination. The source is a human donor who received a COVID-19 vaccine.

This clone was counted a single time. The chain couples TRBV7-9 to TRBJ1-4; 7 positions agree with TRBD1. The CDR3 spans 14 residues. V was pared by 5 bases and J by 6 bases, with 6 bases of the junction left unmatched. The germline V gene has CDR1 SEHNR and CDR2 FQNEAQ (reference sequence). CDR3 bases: TGTGCCAGCAGCCCGACAGGGTCCCATGAAAAACTGTTTTTT. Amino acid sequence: CASSPTGSHEKLFF.

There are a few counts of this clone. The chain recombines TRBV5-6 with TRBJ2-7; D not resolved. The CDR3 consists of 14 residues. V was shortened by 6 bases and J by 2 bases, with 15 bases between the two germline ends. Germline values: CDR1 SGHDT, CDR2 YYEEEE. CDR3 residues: CASTLGTLAYEQYV. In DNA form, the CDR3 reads TGTGCCAGCACCCTTGGTACATTGGCCTACGAGCAGTACGTC.

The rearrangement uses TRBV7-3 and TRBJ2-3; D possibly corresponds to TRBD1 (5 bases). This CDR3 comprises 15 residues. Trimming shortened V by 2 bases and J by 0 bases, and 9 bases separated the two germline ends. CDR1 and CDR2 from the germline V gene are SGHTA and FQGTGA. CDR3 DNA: TGTGCCAGCAGCTTACAACAGGCTAGCACAGATACGCAGTATTTT. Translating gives CASSLQQASTDTQYF. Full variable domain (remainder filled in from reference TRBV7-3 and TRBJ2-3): GAGVSQTPSNKVTEKGKYVELRCDPISGHTALYWYRQSLGQGPEFLIYFQGTGAADDSGLPNDRFFAVRPEGSVSTLKIQRTERGDSAVYLCASSLQQASTDTQYFGPGTRLTVL.

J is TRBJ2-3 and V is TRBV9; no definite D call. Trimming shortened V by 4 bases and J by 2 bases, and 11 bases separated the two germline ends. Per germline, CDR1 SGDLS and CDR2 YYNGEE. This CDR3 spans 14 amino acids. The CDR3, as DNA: TGTGCCAGCAGCCCCTTACTTTCCACAGATACGCAGTATTTT. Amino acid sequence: CASSPLLSTDTQYF.

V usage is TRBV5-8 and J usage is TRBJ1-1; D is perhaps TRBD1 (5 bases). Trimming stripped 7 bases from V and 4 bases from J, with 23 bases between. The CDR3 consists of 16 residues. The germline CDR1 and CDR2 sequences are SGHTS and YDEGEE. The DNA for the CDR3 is TGTGCCAGCCCTTACATGGGGGGAGGACTGGGCACTGAAGCTTTCTTT. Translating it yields CASPYMGGGLGTEAFF. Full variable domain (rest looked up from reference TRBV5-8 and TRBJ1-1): EAGVTQSPTHLIKTRGQQATLRCSPISGHTSVYWYQQALGLGLQFLLWYDEGEERNRGNFPPRFSGRQFPNYSSELNVNALELEDSALYLCASPYMGGGLGTEAFFGQGTRLTVV.

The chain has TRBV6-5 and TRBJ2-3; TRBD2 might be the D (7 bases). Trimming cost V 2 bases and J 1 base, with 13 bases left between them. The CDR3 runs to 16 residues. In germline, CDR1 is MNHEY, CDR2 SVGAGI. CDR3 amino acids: CASSYRGASRTDTQYF. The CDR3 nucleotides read TGTGCCAGCAGTTACCGGGGGGCTAGTCGCACAGATACGCAGTATTTT.

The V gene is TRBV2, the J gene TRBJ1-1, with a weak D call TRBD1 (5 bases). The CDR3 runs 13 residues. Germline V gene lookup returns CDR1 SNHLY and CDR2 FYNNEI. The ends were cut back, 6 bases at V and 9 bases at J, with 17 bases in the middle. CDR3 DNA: TGTGCCAGCAGGGAGGAAGGGACTGGGAAAGCTTTCTTT. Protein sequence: CASREEGTGKAFF.

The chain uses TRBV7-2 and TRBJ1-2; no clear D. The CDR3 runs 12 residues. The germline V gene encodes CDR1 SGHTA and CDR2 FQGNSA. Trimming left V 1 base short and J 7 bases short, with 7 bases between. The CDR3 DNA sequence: TGTGCCAGCAGCTTAGTAGGGTCTGGCTACACCTTC. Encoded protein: CASSLVGSGYTF.

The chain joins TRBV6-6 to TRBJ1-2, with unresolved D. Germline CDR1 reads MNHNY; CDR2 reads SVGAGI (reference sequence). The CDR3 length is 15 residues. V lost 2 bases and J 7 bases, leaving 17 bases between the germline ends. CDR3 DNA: TGTGCCAGCAGTTACCCTCGCTTCGAGGGCACTGGCTACACCTTC. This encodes CASSYPRFEGTGYTF.

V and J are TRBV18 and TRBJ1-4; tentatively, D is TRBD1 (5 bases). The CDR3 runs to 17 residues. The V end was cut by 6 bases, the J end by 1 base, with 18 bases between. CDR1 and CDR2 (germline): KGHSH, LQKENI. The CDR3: CASSPGTALRTNEKLFF. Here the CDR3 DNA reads TGTGCCAGCTCGCCCGGGACGGCTCTTAGAACTAATGAAAAACTGTTTTTT. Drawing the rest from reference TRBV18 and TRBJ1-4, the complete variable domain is NAGVMQNPRHLVRRRGQEARLRCSPMKGHSHVYWYRQLPEEGLKFMVYLQKENIIDESGMPKERFSAEFPKEGPSILRIQQVVRGDSAAYFCASSPGTALRTNEKLFFGSGTQLSVL.

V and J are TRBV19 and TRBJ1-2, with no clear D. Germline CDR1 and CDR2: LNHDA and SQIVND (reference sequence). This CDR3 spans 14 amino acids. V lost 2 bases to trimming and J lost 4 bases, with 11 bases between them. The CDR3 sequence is CASSIKGSSYGYTF. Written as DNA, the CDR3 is TGTGCCAGTAGTATAAAGGGCAGTTCCTATGGCTACACCTTC. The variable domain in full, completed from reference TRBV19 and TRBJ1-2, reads DGGITQSPKYLFRKEGQNVTLSCEQNLNHDAMYWYRQDPGQGLRLIYYSQIVNDFQKGDIAEGYSVSREKKESFPLTVTSAQKNPTAFYLCASSIKGSSYGYTFGSGTRLTVV.